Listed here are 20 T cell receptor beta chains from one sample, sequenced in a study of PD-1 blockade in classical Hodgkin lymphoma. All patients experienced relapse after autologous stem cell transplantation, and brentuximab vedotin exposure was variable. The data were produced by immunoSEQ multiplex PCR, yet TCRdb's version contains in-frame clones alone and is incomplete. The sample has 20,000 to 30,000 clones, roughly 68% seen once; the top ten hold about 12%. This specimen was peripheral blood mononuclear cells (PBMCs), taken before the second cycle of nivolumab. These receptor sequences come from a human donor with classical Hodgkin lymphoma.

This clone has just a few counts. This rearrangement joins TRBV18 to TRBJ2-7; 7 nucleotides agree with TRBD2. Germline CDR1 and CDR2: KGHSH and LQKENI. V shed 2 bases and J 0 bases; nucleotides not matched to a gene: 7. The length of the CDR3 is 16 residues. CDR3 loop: CASSPIGGGYSYEQYF. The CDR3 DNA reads TGTGCCAGCTCACCAATTGGGGGGGGATACTCCTACGAGCAGTACTTC.

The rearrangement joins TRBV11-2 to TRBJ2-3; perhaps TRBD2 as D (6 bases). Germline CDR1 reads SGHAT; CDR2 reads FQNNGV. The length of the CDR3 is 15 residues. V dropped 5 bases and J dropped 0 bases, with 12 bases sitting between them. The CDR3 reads CASSPGSGSTDTQYF. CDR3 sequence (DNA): TGTGCCAGCAGCCCCGGGAGCGGAAGCACAGATACGCAGTATTTT.

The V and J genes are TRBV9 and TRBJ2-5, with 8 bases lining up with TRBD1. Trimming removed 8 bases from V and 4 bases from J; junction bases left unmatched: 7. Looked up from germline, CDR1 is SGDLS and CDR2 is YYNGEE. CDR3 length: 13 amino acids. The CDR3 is CASGQGARETQYF. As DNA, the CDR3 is TGTGCCAGTGGCCAGGGGGCGCGAGAGACCCAGTACTTC. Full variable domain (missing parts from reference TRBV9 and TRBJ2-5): DSGVTQTPKHLITATGQRVTLRCSPRSGDLSVYWYQQSLDQGLQFLIQYYNGEERAKGNILERFSAQQFPDLHSELNLSSLELGDSALYFCASGQGARETQYFGPGTRLLVL.

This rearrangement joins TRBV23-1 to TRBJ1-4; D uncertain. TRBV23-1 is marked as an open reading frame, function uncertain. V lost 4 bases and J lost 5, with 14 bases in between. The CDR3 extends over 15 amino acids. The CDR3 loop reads CASSRMAGGNEKLFF. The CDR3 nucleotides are TGCGCCAGCAGTCGGATGGCAGGAGGGAATGAAAAACTGTTTTTT.

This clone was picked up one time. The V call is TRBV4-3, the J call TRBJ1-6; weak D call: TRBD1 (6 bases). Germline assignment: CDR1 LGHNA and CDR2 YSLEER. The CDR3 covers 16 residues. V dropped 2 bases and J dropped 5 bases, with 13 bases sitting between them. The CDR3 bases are TGCGCCAGCAGCCAACACAGGGCCACCAATAATTCACCCCTCCACTTT. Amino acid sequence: CASSQHRATNNSPLHF.

The CDR3 sequence: CASSLEGTVSNQPQHF. In DNA form, the CDR3 reads TGTGCCAGCAGCTTAGAGGGTACAGTTAGCAATCAGCCCCAGCATTTT. This chain connects TRBV7-9 to TRBJ1-5, with D unclear. V was cut by 1 base and J by 0 bases, with 10 bases left in between. Per germline, CDR1 SEHNR and CDR2 FQNEAQ (reference sequence). This CDR3 is 16 amino acids long.

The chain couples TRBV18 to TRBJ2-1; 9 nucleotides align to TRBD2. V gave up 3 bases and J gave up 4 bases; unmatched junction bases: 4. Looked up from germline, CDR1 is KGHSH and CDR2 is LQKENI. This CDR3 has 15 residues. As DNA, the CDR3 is TGTGCCAGCTCACCCCGGACTAGCGATTACAATGAGCAGTTCTTC. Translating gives CASSPRTSDYNEQFF.

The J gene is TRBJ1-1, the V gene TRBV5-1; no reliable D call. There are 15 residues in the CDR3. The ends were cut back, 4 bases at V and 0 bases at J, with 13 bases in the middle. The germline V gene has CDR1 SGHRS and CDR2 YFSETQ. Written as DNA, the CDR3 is TGCGCCAGCAGCCCGACCTACCTGATGAACACTGAAGCTTTCTTT. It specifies CASSPTYLMNTEAFF. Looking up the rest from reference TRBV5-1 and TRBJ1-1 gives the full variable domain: KAGVTQTPRYLIKTRGQQVTLSCSPISGHRSVSWYQQTPGQGLQFLFEYFSETQRNKGNFPGRFSGRQFSNSRSEMNVSTLELGDSALYLCASSPTYLMNTEAFFGQGTRLTVV.

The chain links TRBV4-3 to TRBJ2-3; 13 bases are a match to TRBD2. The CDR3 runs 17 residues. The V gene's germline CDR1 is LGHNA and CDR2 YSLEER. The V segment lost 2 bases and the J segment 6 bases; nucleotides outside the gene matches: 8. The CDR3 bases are TGCGCCAGCAGCCAAAACCCGACTAGCGGGGGGCGGGATACGCAGTATTTT. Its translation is CASSQNPTSGGRDTQYF.

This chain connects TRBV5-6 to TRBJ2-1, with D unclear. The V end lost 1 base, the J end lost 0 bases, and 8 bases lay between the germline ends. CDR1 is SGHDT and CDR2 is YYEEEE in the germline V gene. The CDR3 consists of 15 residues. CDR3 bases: TGTGCCAGCAGCTTGTCGAAGAGCTCCTACAATGAGCAGTTCTTC. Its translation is CASSLSKSSYNEQFF. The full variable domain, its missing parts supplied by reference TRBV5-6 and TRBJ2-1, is DAGVTQSPTHLIKTRGQQVTLRCSPKSGHDTVSWYQQALGQGPQFIFQYYEEEERQRGNFPDRFSGHQFPNYSSELNVNALLLGDSALYLCASSLSKSSYNEQFFGPGTRLTVL.

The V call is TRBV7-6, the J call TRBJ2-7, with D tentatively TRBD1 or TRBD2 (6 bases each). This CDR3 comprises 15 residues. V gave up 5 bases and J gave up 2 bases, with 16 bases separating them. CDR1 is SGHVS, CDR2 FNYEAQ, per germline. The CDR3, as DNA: TGTGCCAGCAGCCGAGGAGGGGGGCCGACCTACGAGCAGTACTTC. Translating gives CASSRGGGPTYEQYF. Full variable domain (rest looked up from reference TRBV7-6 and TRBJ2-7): GAGVSQSPRYKVTKRGQDVALRCDPISGHVSLYWYRQALGQGPEFLTYFNYEAQQDKSGLPNDRFSAERPEGSISTLTIQRTEQRDSAMYRCASSRGGGPTYEQYFGPGTRLTVT.

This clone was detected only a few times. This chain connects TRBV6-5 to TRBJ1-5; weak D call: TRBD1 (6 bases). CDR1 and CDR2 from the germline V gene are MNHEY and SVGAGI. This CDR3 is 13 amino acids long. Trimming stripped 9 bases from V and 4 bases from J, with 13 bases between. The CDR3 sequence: CASRGQGNQPQHF. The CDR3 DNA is TGTGCCAGTCGAGGGCAGGGGAATCAGCCCCAGCATTTT.

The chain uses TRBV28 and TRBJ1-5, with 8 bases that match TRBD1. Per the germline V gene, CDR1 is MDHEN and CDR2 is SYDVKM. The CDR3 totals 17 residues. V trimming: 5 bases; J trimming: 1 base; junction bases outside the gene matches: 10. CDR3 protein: CASSTPRDRRSNQPQHF. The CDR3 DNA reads TGTGCCAGCAGTACCCCCCGGGACAGGAGAAGCAATCAGCCCCAGCATTTT.

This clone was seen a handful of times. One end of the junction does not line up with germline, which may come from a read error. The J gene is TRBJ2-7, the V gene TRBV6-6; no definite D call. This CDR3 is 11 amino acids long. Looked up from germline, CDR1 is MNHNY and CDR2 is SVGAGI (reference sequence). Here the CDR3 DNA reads TGTGCCAGCAGGTCTGCCGGATATTCCGTCTTC. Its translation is CASRSAGYSVF.

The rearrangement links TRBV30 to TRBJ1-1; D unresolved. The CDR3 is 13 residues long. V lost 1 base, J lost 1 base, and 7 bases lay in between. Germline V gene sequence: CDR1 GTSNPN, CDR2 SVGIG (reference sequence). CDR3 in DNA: TGTGCCTGGAGTGAGGAGGGGAACACTGAAGCTTTCTTT. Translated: CAWSEEGNTEAFF. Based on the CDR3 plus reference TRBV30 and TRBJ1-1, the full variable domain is SQTIHQWPATLVQPVGSPLSLECTVEGTSNPNLYWYRQAAGRGLQLLFYSVGIGQISSEVPQNLSASRPQDRQFILSSKKLLLSDSGFYLCAWSEEGNTEAFFGQGTRLTVV.

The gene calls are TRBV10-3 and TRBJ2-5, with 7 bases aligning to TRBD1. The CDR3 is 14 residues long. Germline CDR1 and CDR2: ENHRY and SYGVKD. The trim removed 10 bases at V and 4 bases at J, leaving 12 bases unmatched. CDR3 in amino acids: CATLEGANGETQYF. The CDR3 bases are TGTGCCACCCTAGAGGGGGCGAACGGAGAGACCCAGTACTTC.

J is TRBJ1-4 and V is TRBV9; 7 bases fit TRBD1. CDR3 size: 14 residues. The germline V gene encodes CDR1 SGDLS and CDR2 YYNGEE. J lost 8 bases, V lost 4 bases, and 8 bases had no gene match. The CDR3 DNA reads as TGTGCCAGCAGCCCCTCCCCAGGGGGGGAAAAACTGTTTTTT. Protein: CASSPSPGGEKLFF.

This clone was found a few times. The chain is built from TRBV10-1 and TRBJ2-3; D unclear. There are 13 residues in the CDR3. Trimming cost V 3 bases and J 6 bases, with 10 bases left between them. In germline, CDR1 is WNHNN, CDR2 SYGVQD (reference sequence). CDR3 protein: CASSESPTDTQYF. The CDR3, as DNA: TGCGCCAGCAGTGAATCTCCGACTGATACGCAGTATTTT.

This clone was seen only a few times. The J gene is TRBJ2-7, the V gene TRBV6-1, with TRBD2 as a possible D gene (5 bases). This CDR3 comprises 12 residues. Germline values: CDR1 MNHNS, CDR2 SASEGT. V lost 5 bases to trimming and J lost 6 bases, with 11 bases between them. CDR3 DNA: TGTGCCAGCAGTATAGCTAGCTTCGAGCAGTACTTC. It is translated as CASSIASFEQYF.

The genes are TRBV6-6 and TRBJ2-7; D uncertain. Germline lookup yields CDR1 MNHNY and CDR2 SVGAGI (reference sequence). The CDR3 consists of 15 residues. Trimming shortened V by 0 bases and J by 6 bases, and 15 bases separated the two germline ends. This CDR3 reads CASSYSRLAFGEQYF. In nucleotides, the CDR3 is TGTGCCAGCAGTTACTCGAGGCTGGCCTTCGGCGAGCAGTACTTC.